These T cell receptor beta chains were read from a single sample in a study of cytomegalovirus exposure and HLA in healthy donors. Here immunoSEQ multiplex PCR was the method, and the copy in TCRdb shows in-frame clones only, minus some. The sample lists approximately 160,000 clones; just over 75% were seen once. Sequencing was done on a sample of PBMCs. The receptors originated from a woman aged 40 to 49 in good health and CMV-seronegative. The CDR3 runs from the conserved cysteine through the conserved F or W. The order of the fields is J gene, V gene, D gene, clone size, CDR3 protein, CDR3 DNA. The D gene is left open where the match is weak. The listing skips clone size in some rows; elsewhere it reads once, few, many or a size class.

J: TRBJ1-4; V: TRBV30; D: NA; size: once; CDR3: CAWIRKGDPNEKLFF; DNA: TGTGCCTGGATAAGGAAGGGGGACCCTAATGAAAAACTGTTTTTT
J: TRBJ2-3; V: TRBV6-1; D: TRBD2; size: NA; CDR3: CASSVGSGRADTQYF; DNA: TGTGCCAGCAGTGTCGGGAGCGGGAGAGCGGATACGCAGTATTTT
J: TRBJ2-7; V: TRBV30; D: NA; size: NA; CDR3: CAWSGGGLTYEQYF; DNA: TGTGCCTGGAGTGGGGGCGGCCTAACCTACGAGCAGTACTTC
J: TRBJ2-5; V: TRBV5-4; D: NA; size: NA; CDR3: CASSLEGAKQETQYF; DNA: TGTGCCAGCAGCTTGGAAGGGGCTAAACAAGAGACCCAGTACTTC
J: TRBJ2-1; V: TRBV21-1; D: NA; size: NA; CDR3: CASSKVPGEFF; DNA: TGTGCCAGCAGCAAAGTCCCGGGGGAGTTCTTC
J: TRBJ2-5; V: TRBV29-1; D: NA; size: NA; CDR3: CSVDGGGGTQYF; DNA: TGCAGCGTTGACGGGGGTGGGGGGACCCAGTACTTC
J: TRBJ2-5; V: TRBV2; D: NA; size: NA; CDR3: CASSGRTVETQYF; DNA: TGTGCCAGCAGTGGTCGAACAGTCGAGACCCAGTACTTC
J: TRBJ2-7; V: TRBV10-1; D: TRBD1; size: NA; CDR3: CASSYRGTGSYEQYF; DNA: TGCGCCAGCAGCTATAGGGGGACAGGGTCCTACGAGCAGTACTTC
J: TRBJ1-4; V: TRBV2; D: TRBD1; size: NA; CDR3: CASGDRVYEKLFF; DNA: TGTGCCAGCGGGGACAGGGTTTACGAAAAACTGTTTTTT
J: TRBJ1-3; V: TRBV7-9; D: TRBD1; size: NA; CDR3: CASSKRGQVHGNTIYF; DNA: TGTGCCAGCAGCAAACGGGGACAGGTCCATGGAAACACCATATATTTT
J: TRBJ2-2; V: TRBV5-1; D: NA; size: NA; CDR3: CASSLVATGELFF; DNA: TGCGCCAGCAGCTTGGTCGCGACCGGGGAGCTGTTTTTT
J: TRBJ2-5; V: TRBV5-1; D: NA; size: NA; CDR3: CASSLDSTQETQYF; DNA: TGCGCCAGCAGCCTGGACAGCACTCAAGAGACCCAGTACTTC
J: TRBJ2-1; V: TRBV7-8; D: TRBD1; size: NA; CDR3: CASSLDRGNEQFF; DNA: TGTGCCAGCAGCTTGGACAGGGGCAATGAGCAGTTCTTC
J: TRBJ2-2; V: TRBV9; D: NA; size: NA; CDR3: CASSGLVPFNTGELFF; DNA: TGTGCCAGCAGCGGGCTAGTCCCCTTCAACACCGGGGAGCTGTTTTTT
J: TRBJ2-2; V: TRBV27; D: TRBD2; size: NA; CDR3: CASSFRSGSVSGELFF; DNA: TGTGCCAGCAGTTTTCGAAGCGGGAGTGTATCCGGGGAGCTGTTTTTT
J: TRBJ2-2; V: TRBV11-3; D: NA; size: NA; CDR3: CASSAGPSNTGELFF; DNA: TGTGCCAGCAGCGCGGGACCGTCGAACACCGGGGAGCTGTTTTTT
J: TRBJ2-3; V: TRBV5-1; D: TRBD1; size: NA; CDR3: CASFPGQGTDTQYF; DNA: TGCGCCAGTTTCCCCGGACAGGGCACAGATACGCAGTATTTT
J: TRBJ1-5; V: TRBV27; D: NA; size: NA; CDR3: CASRGPGAQHF; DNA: TGTGCCAGCCGCGGGCCGGGTGCCCAGCATTTT
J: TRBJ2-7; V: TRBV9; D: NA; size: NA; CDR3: CASSVEGMGGDYEQYF; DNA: TGTGCCAGCAGCGTAGAAGGAATGGGCGGGGACTACGAGCAGTACTTC
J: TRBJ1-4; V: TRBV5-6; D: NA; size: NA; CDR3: CASSFGGGATNEKLFF; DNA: TGTGCCAGCAGCTTCGGAGGGGGGGCAACTAATGAAAAACTGTTTTTT
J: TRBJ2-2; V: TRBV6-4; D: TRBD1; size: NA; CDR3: CASRMGQGNTGELFF; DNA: TGTGCCAGCAGAATGGGACAGGGGAACACCGGGGAGCTGTTTTTT
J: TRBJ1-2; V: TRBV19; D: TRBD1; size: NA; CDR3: CASSIIGTADGYTF; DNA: TGTGCCAGTAGTATAATCGGGACAGCAGATGGCTACACCTTC
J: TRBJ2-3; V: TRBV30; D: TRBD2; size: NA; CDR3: CAWSLAGVYPDTQYF; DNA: TGTGCCTGGAGTCTAGCGGGGGTATATCCGGATACGCAGTATTTT
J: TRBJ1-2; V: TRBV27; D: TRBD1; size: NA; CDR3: CASSPLGQGYGYTF; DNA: TGTGCCAGCTCCCCACTAGGACAGGGCTATGGCTACACCTTC
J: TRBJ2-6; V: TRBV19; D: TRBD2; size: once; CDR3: CASSSGLARSGANVLTF; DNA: TGTGCCAGTAGTTCAGGACTAGCCCGCTCTGGGGCCAACGTCCTGACTTTC
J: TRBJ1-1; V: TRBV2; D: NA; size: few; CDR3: CASAKQAGTTEAFF; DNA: TGTGCCAGCGCAAAACAGGCCGGAACGACTGAAGCTTTCTTT
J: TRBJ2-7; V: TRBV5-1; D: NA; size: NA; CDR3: CASSSGDQGLPIYEQYF; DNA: TGCGCCAGCAGCTCCGGGGACCAGGGACTCCCAATTTACGAGCAGTACTTC
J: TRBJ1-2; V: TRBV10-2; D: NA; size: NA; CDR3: CASSEWRTNYDYGYTF; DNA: TGCGCCAGCAGTGAGTGGAGGACTAACTACGACTATGGCTACACCTTC
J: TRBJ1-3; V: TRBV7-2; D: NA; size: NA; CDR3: CASSRRGGNTIYF; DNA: TGTGCCAGCAGCCGGAGGGGAGGAAACACCATATATTTT
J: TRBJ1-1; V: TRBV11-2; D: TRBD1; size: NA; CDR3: CASSPATGYRTEAFF; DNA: TGTGCCAGCAGCCCCGCGACAGGGTATCGCACTGAAGCTTTCTTT
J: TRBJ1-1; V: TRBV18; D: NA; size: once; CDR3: CASSPSSGTNTEAFF; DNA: TGTGCCAGCTCACCATCCTCGGGAACCAACACTGAAGCTTTCTTT
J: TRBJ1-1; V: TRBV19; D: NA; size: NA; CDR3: CASSRGGDRNTEAFF; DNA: TGTGCCAGTAGTAGGGGGGGGGATCGGAACACTGAAGCTTTCTTT
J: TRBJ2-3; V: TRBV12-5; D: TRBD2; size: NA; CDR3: CASAPGLADTDTQYF; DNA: TGTGCTAGTGCCCCAGGACTAGCGGACACAGATACGCAGTATTTT
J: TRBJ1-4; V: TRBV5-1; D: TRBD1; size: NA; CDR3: CASSLGQGARDNEKLFF; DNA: TGCGCCAGCAGCTTGGGGCAGGGGGCCAGAGATAATGAAAAACTGTTTTTT
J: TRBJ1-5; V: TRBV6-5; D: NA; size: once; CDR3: CASSSRGGGGQPQHF; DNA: TGTGCCAGCAGTTCCCGAGGCGGGGGTGGGCAGCCCCAGCATTTT
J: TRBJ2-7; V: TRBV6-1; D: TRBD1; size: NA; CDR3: CASSGWTGSSYEQYF; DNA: TGTGCCAGCAGTGGCTGGACAGGTAGCTCCTACGAGCAGTACTTC
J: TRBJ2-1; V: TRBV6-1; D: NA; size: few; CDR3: CASSGFGRRSYNEQFF; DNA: TGTGCCAGCAGTGGGTTTGGGAGAAGGTCCTACAATGAGCAGTTCTTC
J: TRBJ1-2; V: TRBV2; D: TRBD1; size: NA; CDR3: CASRENYRGLGYTF; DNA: TGTGCCAGCAGGGAGAATTACAGGGGGCTTGGCTACACCTTC
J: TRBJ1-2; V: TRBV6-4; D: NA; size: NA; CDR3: CASSEEGGYGYTF; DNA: TGTGCCAGCAGTGAAGAGGGAGGCTATGGCTACACCTTC
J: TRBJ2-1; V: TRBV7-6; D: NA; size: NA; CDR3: CASSLDPGRNEQFF; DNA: TGTGCCAGCAGCTTAGATCCAGGTCGCAATGAGCAGTTCTTC
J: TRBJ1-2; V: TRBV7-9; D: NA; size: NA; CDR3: CASSLVSGSYGYTF; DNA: TGTGCCAGCAGCTTAGTGTCAGGGTCCTATGGCTACACCTTC
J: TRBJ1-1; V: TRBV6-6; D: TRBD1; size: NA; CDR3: CASSTSGGSSTEAFF; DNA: TGTGCCAGCAGCACATCAGGGGGTAGCTCCACTGAAGCTTTCTTT
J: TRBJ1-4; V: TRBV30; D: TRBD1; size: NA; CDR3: CAWSLQGASEKLFF; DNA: TGTGCCTGGAGTTTACAGGGGGCCAGTGAAAAACTGTTTTTT
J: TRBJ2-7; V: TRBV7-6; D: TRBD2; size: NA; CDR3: CASSLEGAGREQYF; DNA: TGTGCCAGCAGCTTAGAGGGAGCGGGGAGAGAGCAGTACTTC
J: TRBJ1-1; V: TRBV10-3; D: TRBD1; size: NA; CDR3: CAISEQTGGGIDEAFF; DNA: TGTGCCATCAGTGAACAGACAGGGGGGGGTATAGATGAAGCTTTCTTT
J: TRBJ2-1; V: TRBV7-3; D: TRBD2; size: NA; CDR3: CASSKTSGRMNEQFF; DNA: TGTGCCAGCAGCAAGACTAGCGGGAGAATGAATGAGCAGTTCTTC
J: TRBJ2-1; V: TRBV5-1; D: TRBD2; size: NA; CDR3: CASIKREGDNEQFF; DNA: TGCGCCAGCATTAAGCGGGAGGGTGACAATGAGCAGTTCTTC
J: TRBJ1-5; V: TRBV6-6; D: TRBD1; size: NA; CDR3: CASSSATGGGNQPQHF; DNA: TGTGCCAGCAGTTCCGCGACAGGGGGCGGCAATCAGCCCCAGCATTTT
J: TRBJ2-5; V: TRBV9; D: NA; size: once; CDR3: CASSLELGDGETQYF; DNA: TGTGCCAGCAGCTTGGAGTTAGGGGATGGGGAGACCCAGTACTTC
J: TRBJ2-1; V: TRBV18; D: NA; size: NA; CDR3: CASSPGGVTYNEQFF; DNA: TGTGCCAGCTCACCGGGCGGGGTGACCTACAATGAGCAGTTCTTC
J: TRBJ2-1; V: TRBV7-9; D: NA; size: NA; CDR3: CASSFADEQFF; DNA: TGTGCCAGCAGCTTTGCGGATGAGCAGTTCTTC
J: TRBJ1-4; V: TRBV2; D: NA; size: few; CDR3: CASRSGVMSEKLFF; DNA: TGTGCCAGCAGGTCAGGGGTTATGAGTGAAAAACTGTTTTTT
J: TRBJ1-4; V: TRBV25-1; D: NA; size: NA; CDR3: CASSDQFSGAATNEKLFF; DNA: TGTGCCAGCAGTGATCAATTCTCTGGGGCAGCAACTAATGAAAAACTGTTTTTT
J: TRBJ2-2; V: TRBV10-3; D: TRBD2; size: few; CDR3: CAISEPTSGTYTGELFF; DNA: TGTGCCATCAGTGAGCCGACTAGCGGCACTTACACCGGGGAGCTGTTTTTT
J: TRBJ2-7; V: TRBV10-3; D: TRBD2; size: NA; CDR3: CAISAGGAGDEQYF; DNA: TGTGCCATCAGTGCGGGGGGGGCCGGGGACGAGCAGTACTTC
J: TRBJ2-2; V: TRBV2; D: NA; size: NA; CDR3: CASSEGQGIFGELFF; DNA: TGTGCCAGCAGTGAAGGGCAGGGGATCTTCGGGGAGCTGTTTTTT
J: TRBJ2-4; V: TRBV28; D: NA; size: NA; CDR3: CASRRAKNIQYF; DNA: TGTGCCAGCCGGCGGGCCAAAAACATTCAGTACTTC
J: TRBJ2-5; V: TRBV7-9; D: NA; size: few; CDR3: CASSSNSPETQYF; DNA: TGTGCCAGCAGCTCGAACTCACCGGAGACCCAGTACTTC
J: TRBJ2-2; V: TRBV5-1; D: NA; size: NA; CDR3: CASSPPGLRDGGELFF; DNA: TGCGCCAGCAGCCCGCCGGGACTTAGGGACGGCGGGGAGCTGTTTTTT
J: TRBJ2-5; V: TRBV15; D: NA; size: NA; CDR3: CATSKNRGLSAQYF; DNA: TGTGCCACCAGCAAAAATCGCGGATTGTCGGCCCAGTACTTC